This entry lists 15 T cell receptor beta chains sequenced from one sample in a study of immune evolution from preneoplasia to lung adenocarcinoma. The assay was immunoSEQ multiplex PCR, and TCRdb's table has in-frame clones only and misses some. The sample records around 7,500 clones, about 79% being singletons. Specimen: FFPE invasive lung adenocarcinoma tissue. The source is a person in their 40s with lung adenocarcinoma.

The chain employs TRBV7-3 and TRBJ2-1; the D gene is possibly TRBD1 (5 bases). The CDR3 extends over 14 amino acids. Germline CDR1 reads SGHTA; CDR2 reads FQGTGA. Trimming took off 2 bases at V and 9 bases at J, with 14 bases between the two ends. CDR3 sequence: CASSLGHQRGEQFF. The DNA for the CDR3 is TGTGCCAGCAGCTTAGGGCACCAAAGGGGTGAGCAGTTCTTC.

Of note for this clone: Other DNA variants within this sample encode the same CDR3. This chain uses TRBV9 with TRBJ2-7; D unclear. The CDR3 consists of 14 residues. CDR1 is SGDLS and CDR2 is YYNGEE in the germline V gene. Trimming cost V 0 bases and J 0 bases, with 7 bases left between them. The CDR3 here is CASSVASSSYEQYF. Written as DNA, the CDR3 is TGTGCCAGCAGCGTAGCGTCCTCCTCCTACGAGCAGTACTTC.

This rearrangement joins TRBV11-3 to TRBJ2-7, with 7 bases fitting TRBD1. CDR3 length equals 14 residues. Germline V gene lookup returns CDR1 SGHNT and CDR2 YENEEA. Trimming cost V 1 base and J 4 bases; bases outside gene matches: 4. Here the CDR3 reads CASSLGTGTYEQYF. The CDR3 DNA follows: TGTGCCAGCAGCTTAGGGACAGGTACATACGAGCAGTACTTC.

The chain is built from TRBV15 and TRBJ2-2; D may be TRBD1 (5 bases). The CDR3 loop spans 16 amino acids. CDR1 and CDR2 from the germline V gene are LNHNV and YYDKDF (reference sequence). V was shortened by 0 bases and J by 0 bases, with 8 bases between the two germline ends. The CDR3 DNA sequence: TGTGCCACCAGCAGAGATCCGACAGCGAACACCGGGGAGCTGTTTTTT. The encoded protein is CATSRDPTANTGELFF.

The chain carries TRBV7-8 and TRBJ2-5, with no clear D. Germline V lookup: CDR1 SGHVS, CDR2 FQNEAQ. The CDR3 length is 15 residues. The germline V and J ends were trimmed by 2 bases and 5 bases, with 15 bases remaining between them. In DNA form, the CDR3 reads TGTGCCAGCAGCTTACCGTCGCCTTCCGGGGAGACCCAGTACTTC. Protein product: CASSLPSPSGETQYF.

The V and J genes are TRBV7-2 and TRBJ1-2; D is uncertain. CDR3 size: 15 residues. V was clipped by 4 bases and J by 6 bases, with 18 bases between them. CDR1 and CDR2 (germline): SGHTA, FQGNSA. DNA of the CDR3: TGTGCCAGCAGCTCTTACCTGGGAGAGGTTCATGGCTACACCTTC. It translates to CASSSYLGEVHGYTF.

The rearrangement uses TRBV7-8 and TRBJ1-5; D uncertain. V was cut by 0 bases and J by 5 bases, with 8 bases left in between. This CDR3 is 14 amino acids long. Germline V gives CDR1 SGHVS, CDR2 FQNEAQ. The CDR3, as DNA: TGTGCCAGCAGCTTAGCGGGCTACCATCAGCCCCAGCATTTT. It specifies CASSLAGYHQPQHF.

The chain combines TRBV4-3 with TRBJ2-7; D gene ambiguous. V gave up 0 bases and J gave up 0 bases, with 9 bases separating them. The germline V gene has CDR1 LGHNA and CDR2 YSLEER. This CDR3 contains 15 residues. This CDR3 is CASSQDKSTSYEQYF. The DNA for the CDR3 is TGCGCCAGCAGCCAAGATAAAAGTACCTCCTACGAGCAGTACTTC.

The chain has TRBV9 and TRBJ1-2; TRBD1 might be the D (6 bases). The CDR3 loop spans 13 amino acids. Trimming took off 4 bases at V and 9 bases at J, with 16 bases between the two ends. Per germline, CDR1 SGDLS and CDR2 YYNGEE. The DNA of the CDR3 is TGTGCCAGCAGCCAACGCTCGGACAGTCGCTACACCTTC. This codes for CASSQRSDSRYTF.

The V gene is TRBV6-5, the J gene TRBJ1-1; D remains unclear. V lost 7 bases, J lost 0 bases, and 9 bases lay in between. Germline V gene data show CDR1 as MNHEY and CDR2 as SVGAGI. CDR3 length: 13 residues. CDR3 sequence reads: CASKRSMNTEAFF. The CDR3 DNA reads as TGTGCCAGCAAACGGAGTATGAACACTGAAGCTTTCTTT.

The chain carries TRBV7-8 and TRBJ1-1; 7 nucleotides match TRBD1. V shed 3 bases, J shed 0 bases, and the junction held 4 bases outside the gene matches. The germline V gene encodes CDR1 SGHVS and CDR2 FQNEAQ. CDR3 length: 15 residues. CDR3 loop: CASSFKGQMNTEAFF. The CDR3 bases are TGTGCCAGCAGCTTCAAGGGACAGATGAACACTGAAGCTTTCTTT.

The chain couples TRBV4-1 to TRBJ1-3; no clear D. Looked up from germline, CDR1 is MGHRA and CDR2 is YSYEKL. This CDR3 has 17 amino acids. Trimming pared 0 bases from V and 1 base from J, leaving 13 bases between. CDR3 bases: TGCGCCAGCAGCCAAGATGGGTTCGGGGAATCTGGAAACACCATATATTTT. This gives the protein CASSQDGFGESGNTIYF.

The DNA for the CDR3 is TGTGCCAGCAGCTTAAATGGGGGGGTACAAGAGACCCAGTACTTC. Protein: CASSLNGGVQETQYF. The chain uses TRBV7-3 and TRBJ2-5; 7 positions match TRBD2. J was trimmed by 2 bases and V by 1 base; bases with no gene match: 4. The germline V gene has CDR1 SGHTA and CDR2 FQGTGA. The CDR3 covers 15 residues.

The chain couples TRBV23-1 to TRBJ1-1, with a tentative D call TRBD1 (5 bases). TRBV23-1 carries the ORF label, with uncertain function. Trimming cost V 0 bases and J 0 bases, with 8 bases left between them. This CDR3 has 15 residues. CDR3: CASSQSGGVNTEAFF. The CDR3 DNA reads TGCGCCAGCAGTCAATCGGGGGGGGTGAACACTGAAGCTTTCTTT.

This chain links TRBV14 with TRBJ2-6; TRBD1 matches 7 bases. CDR3 size: 17 residues. Per germline, CDR1 SGHDN and CDR2 FVKESK. Germline trimming cut 3 bases from V and 0 bases from J; bases unmatched to any gene: 5. CDR3 protein: CASSHKGAGSGANVLTF. DNA for the CDR3: TGTGCCAGCAGCCATAAGGGGGCCGGCTCTGGGGCCAACGTCCTGACTTTC.